Below, 21 T cell receptor beta chains from the same sample are listed, as sequenced in a study of control samples from healthy donors and cancer patients. The table came from immunoSEQ multiplex PCR; TCRdb's copy has only in-frame clones and leaves some out. This table has 130,000 to 150,000 clones, 91% appearing once. Sequencing used blood. The receptor source for this set is a young man in good health.

The chain recombines TRBV10-2 with TRBJ1-5; D is ambiguous. Germline CDR1 is WSHSY and CDR2 is SAAADI. V was pared by 0 bases and J by 5 bases, with 11 bases between. This CDR3 comprises 15 residues. The CDR3 region has the DNA TGCGCCAGCAGTGAGTCTGAAGGTTCTCATCAGCCCCAGCATTTT. It is translated as CASSESEGSHQPQHF.

This clone was detected once. At one end the junction does not follow the germline gene, possibly because of a read error. Here the CDR3 DNA reads TGTGCCAGCAGTTTAACAGGGGGCATAACAGATACGCAGTATTTT. Protein sequence: CASSLTGGITDTQYF. The chain couples TRBV7-3 to TRBJ2-3; 9 nucleotides match TRBD1. The CDR3 covers 15 residues. In germline, CDR1 is SGHTA, CDR2 FQGTGA.

The V and J genes are TRBV12-5 and TRBJ2-7; tentatively, D is TRBD2 (6 bases). The CDR3 covers 13 residues. V lost 2 bases and J lost 2, with 7 bases in between. CDR1 and CDR2 (germline): LGHNT, FRNRAP. CDR3 protein: CASGLTGAYEQYF. The CDR3 DNA reads as TGTGCTAGTGGTTTGACGGGGGCCTACGAGCAGTACTTC.

V usage is TRBV15 and J usage is TRBJ1-1; D might be TRBD1 (6 bases). Germline V gene data show CDR1 as LNHNV and CDR2 as YYDKDF (reference sequence). Between the trimmed V and J ends, which lost 1 base and 1 base, there was a span of 10 bases. This CDR3 has 15 amino acids. The CDR3: CATSRGTAGNTEAFF. The CDR3, as DNA: TGTGCCACCAGCAGAGGGACAGCAGGGAACACTGAAGCTTTCTTT. The full variable domain, rest sourced from reference TRBV15 and TRBJ1-1, is DAMVIQNPRYQVTQFGKPVTLSCSQTLNHNVMYWYQQKSSQAPKLLFHYYDKDFNNEADTPDNFQSRRPNTSFCFLDIRSPGLGDTAMYLCATSRGTAGNTEAFFGQGTRLTVV.

This chain uses TRBV15 with TRBJ2-2; D tentatively reads TRBD1 or TRBD2 (5 bases each). The CDR3 length is 15 residues. The V gene's germline CDR1 is LNHNV and CDR2 YYDKDF (reference sequence). V lost 1 base and J lost 0, with 6 bases in between. The CDR3 spells CATSRGGANTGELFF. CDR3 DNA: TGTGCCACCAGCAGAGGAGGGGCGAACACCGGGGAGCTGTTTTTT.

The V call is TRBV7-8, the J call TRBJ1-1; D call uncertain. This CDR3 is built from 14 residues. Germline values: CDR1 SGHVS, CDR2 FQNEAQ. Trimming stripped 3 bases from V and 1 base from J, with 9 bases between. CDR3 sequence (DNA): TGTGCCAGCAGCTTCACCCCCGGGAACACTGAAGCTTTCTTT. It is translated as CASSFTPGNTEAFF.

The chain combines TRBV30 with TRBJ1-1, with 9 nucleotides matching TRBD1. CDR3 length equals 14 residues. J lost 0 bases, V lost 3 bases, and 2 bases had no gene match. Germline CDR1 GTSNPN, CDR2 SVGIG (reference sequence). CDR3 region: CAWRGDRVNTEAFF. CDR3 bases: TGTGCCTGGAGAGGGGACAGGGTGAACACTGAAGCTTTCTTT.

V is TRBV30 and J is TRBJ1-1; D may be TRBD1 (5 bases). V shed 0 bases and J shed 1 base, with 9 bases lying between them. Germline CDR1 is GTSNPN and CDR2 is SVGIG (reference sequence). The CDR3 has 14 amino acids. CDR3 protein: CAWSVLGTNTEAFF. Written as DNA, the CDR3 is TGTGCCTGGAGTGTACTTGGGACGAACACTGAAGCTTTCTTT.

V usage is TRBV29-1 and J usage is TRBJ2-3, with 8 bases lining up with TRBD1. The CDR3 sequence is 11 residues long. Germline V gene sequence: CDR1 SQVTM, CDR2 ANQGSEA. CDR3 loop: CSADRGGTQYF. The CDR3 bases are TGCAGTGCCGACAGGGGAGGAACGCAGTATTTT.

The rearrangement uses TRBV27 and TRBJ1-2; D gene uncertain. Trimming shortened V by 3 bases and J by 6 bases, and 17 bases separated the two germline ends. CDR1 is MNHEY, CDR2 SMNVEV, per germline (reference sequence). The CDR3 runs to 15 residues. In nucleotides, the CDR3 is TGTGCCAGCAGTTTCACCAGCCCTCTTTCGAATGGCTACACCTTC. Amino acids: CASSFTSPLSNGYTF.

This clone occurred a few times. The rearrangement uses TRBV7-9 and TRBJ2-7, with D hard to call. Trimming removed 1 base at V and 12 bases at J, with 13 bases between. The CDR3 is made up of 12 amino acids. Germline V lookup: CDR1 SEHNR, CDR2 FQNEAQ (reference sequence). The CDR3 DNA reads as TGTGCCAGCAGCTTAGAGAGGTTGGAATGGTACTTC. Translation gives CASSLERLEWYF.

This clone occurred many times. The J gene is TRBJ1-1, the V gene TRBV18; 7 positions agree with TRBD1. Germline CDR1 KGHSH, CDR2 LQKENI. The CDR3 is made up of 15 amino acids. Trimming at V came to 2 bases and at J to 3 bases, leaving 6 bases not matched to a gene. CDR3 region: CASSPKVTGDTEAFF. DNA for the CDR3: TGTGCCAGCTCACCAAAGGTCACAGGGGACACTGAAGCTTTCTTT.

CDR3 protein: CASSLRTSRSSYEQYF. Written as DNA, the CDR3 is TGTGCCAGCAGCTTGAGGACTAGCCGAAGCTCCTACGAGCAGTACTTC. The rearrangement joins TRBV13 to TRBJ2-7, with 8 bases fitting TRBD2. V gave up 3 bases and J gave up 0 bases; unmatched junction bases: 7. The CDR3 extends over 16 amino acids. Germline CDR1 reads PRHDT; CDR2 reads FYEKMQ (reference sequence).

The V call is TRBV9, the J call TRBJ1-1; 8 nucleotides align to TRBD1. CDR1 is SGDLS, CDR2 YYNGEE, per germline. The trim removed 0 bases at V and 5 bases at J, leaving 0 bases unmatched. CDR3 length equals 13 residues. The CDR3 reads CASSVGTGTEAFF. The CDR3, as DNA: TGTGCCAGCAGCGTAGGGACAGGGACTGAAGCTTTCTTT.

The chain couples TRBV2 to TRBJ2-3; D call uncertain. V gave up 2 bases and J gave up 9 bases, with 15 bases separating them. Looked up from germline, CDR1 is SNHLY and CDR2 is FYNNEI. This CDR3 is built from 14 residues. The CDR3 loop reads CASSELNNLDTQYF. DNA of the CDR3: TGTGCCAGCAGTGAACTGAACAACTTGGACACGCAGTATTTT.

This clone was counted between two and nine times. This chain uses TRBV6-6 with TRBJ1-5; D is ambiguous. In germline, CDR1 is MNHNY, CDR2 SVGAGI (reference sequence). The CDR3 is 17 amino acids. V lost 5 bases to trimming and J lost 0 bases, with 17 bases between them. CDR3 protein: CASSPSGGADSNQPQHF. CDR3 in DNA: TGTGCCAGCAGTCCTAGTGGAGGAGCCGATAGCAATCAGCCCCAGCATTTT.

The J gene is TRBJ2-2, the V gene TRBV5-1, with a tentative D call TRBD1 (6 bases). Trimming shortened V by 0 bases and J by 4 bases, and 13 bases separated the two germline ends. The CDR3 covers 16 residues. Germline V gene sequence: CDR1 SGHRS, CDR2 YFSETQ. CDR3 region: CASSLAIQGPTGELFF. The CDR3 bases are TGCGCCAGCAGCTTGGCCATCCAGGGGCCCACCGGGGAGCTGTTTTTT. The complete variable domain, with remaining parts taken from reference TRBV5-1 and TRBJ2-2, reads KAGVTQTPRYLIKTRGQQVTLSCSPISGHRSVSWYQQTPGQGLQFLFEYFSETQRNKGNFPGRFSGRQFSNSRSEMNVSTLELGDSALYLCASSLAIQGPTGELFFGEGSRLTVL.

The chain combines TRBV28 with TRBJ1-4; unclear D gene. Germline CDR1 reads MDHEN; CDR2 reads SYDVKM. V was shortened by 2 bases and J by 8 bases, with 15 bases between the two germline ends. The CDR3 spans 15 residues. The CDR3 nucleotides read TGTGCCAGCAGTTTACGGGCACCCATTCGGGAAAAACTGTTTTTT. Amino acids: CASSLRAPIREKLFF.

The chain links TRBV12-3 or TRBV12-4 to TRBJ2-4; no definite D call. This CDR3 region has 12 residues. The ends were cut back, 4 bases at V and 8 bases at J, with 9 bases in the middle. Here the CDR3 reads CASSSGPHIQYF. The CDR3, as DNA: TGTGCCAGCAGTTCCGGGCCCCACATTCAGTACTTC.

With regard to this clone: Other DNA sequences within the sample encode an identical CDR3. The CDR3 DNA is TGTGCCTGGAGTGTACCGGGGGGCGGTCTATATAGCAATCAGCCCCAGCATTTT. Residues: CAWSVPGGGLYSNQPQHF. The chain uses TRBV30 and TRBJ1-5; tentative D call: TRBD1 (6 bases). This CDR3 is 18 amino acids long. V was clipped by 0 bases and J by 0 bases, with 18 bases between them. From germline, CDR1 is GTSNPN and CDR2 SVGIG (reference sequence).

V usage is TRBV27 and J usage is TRBJ1-4; 8 bases fit TRBD1. The ends lost 6 bases at V and 6 bases at J; junction bases unmatched: 6. The CDR3 length is 14 residues. The V gene's germline CDR1 is MNHEY and CDR2 SMNVEV (reference sequence). The CDR3 coding sequence is TGTGCCAGCAGAACGACAGGGGATTATGAAAAACTGTTTTTT. Translation: CASRTTGDYEKLFF.